This entry lists 29 T cell receptor beta chains sequenced from one sample in a study of T cell repertoires in cytomegalovirus infection. MiXCR, applied by TCRdb to the reads, yields one record per CDR3 protein. The data show 250,000 to 300,000 distinct CDR3 sequences, 22% seen once. These receptors have no known antigen. The specimen was cultured PBMCs, collected from culture after CMV antigen stimulation. These receptors all come from a human donor in good health (CMV status not recorded). Some clones in this sample may be carry-over from other donors' samples.

In this sample, this clonotype turned up a few times. The gene calls are TRBV9 and TRBJ1-4; D unclear. Trimming removed 0 bases at V and 7 bases at J, with 10 bases between. This CDR3 has 14 residues. Germline V CDR1 and CDR2: SGDLS, YYNGEE. The CDR3 DNA reads as TGTGCCAGCAGCGTAGATAGCAGCCCTGAAAAACTGTTTTTT. Its translation: CASSVDSSPEKLFF.

This clonotype was counted a few times. The chain employs TRBV20-1 and TRBJ2-1; D uncertain. Germline lookup yields CDR1 DFQATT and CDR2 SNEGSKA (reference sequence). The CDR3 is 15 residues long. The ends were cut back, 5 bases at V and 0 bases at J, with 14 bases in the middle. CDR3 loop: CSAPIDWGSYNEQFF. DNA for the CDR3: TGCAGTGCTCCCATTGACTGGGGCTCCTACAATGAGCAGTTCTTC.

The chain is built from TRBV5-4 and TRBJ1-2, with D perhaps matching TRBD1 (6 bases). V lost 3 bases and J 3 bases, leaving 15 bases between the germline ends. Germline V gene lookup returns CDR1 SGHNT and CDR2 YYREEE (reference sequence). The CDR3 length is 15 residues. The CDR3 DNA reads as TGTGCCAGCAGCTGGGAACAGGGCTCGGACTATGGCTACACCTTC. It is translated as CASSWEQGSDYGYTF.

This clonotype was seen only a few times. The rearrangement links TRBV24-1 to TRBJ2-2; tentatively, D is TRBD2 (6 bases). CDR1 is KGHDR and CDR2 is SFDVKD in the germline V gene. Trimming cost V 7 bases and J 1 base, with 15 bases left between them. The CDR3 has 16 amino acids. The CDR3 nucleotides read TGTGCCACCAGAAGCGCGGGACGGGAGAACACCGGGGAGCTGTTTTTT. Translating it yields CATRSAGRENTGELFF.

This chain uses TRBV4-2 with TRBJ2-1; D uncertain. This CDR3 has 12 amino acids. Germline V gives CDR1 LGHNA, CDR2 YNFKEQ. Trimming removed 1 base from V and 10 bases from J, with 8 bases in between. CDR3 region: CASSQAGLEQFF. The CDR3 region has the DNA TGTGCCAGCAGCCAAGCGGGTTTGGAGCAGTTCTTC.

This clonotype was seen only a few times. The V gene is TRBV28, the J gene TRBJ2-7; TRBD1 agrees at 9 bases. The germline V gene has CDR1 MDHEN and CDR2 SYDVKM. The trim removed 5 bases at V and 7 bases at J, leaving 9 bases unmatched. The CDR3 runs to 14 residues. CDR3 in DNA: TGTGCCAGCAGTCCCTCGGGACAGGGTCGTGAGCAGTACTTC. Encoded protein: CASSPSGQGREQYF.

This clonotype was seen many times. The chain recombines TRBV27 with TRBJ1-5; unclear D gene. CDR3 length: 13 residues. V dropped 3 bases and J dropped 3 bases, with 6 bases sitting between them. In germline, CDR1 is MNHEY, CDR2 SMNVEV (reference sequence). The CDR3 region is CASSFWANQPQHF. In DNA, the CDR3 is TGTGCCAGCAGTTTCTGGGCCAATCAGCCCCAGCATTTT.

The CDR3 spells CASSLQFGGGQETQYF. The CDR3 region has the DNA TGTGCCAGCAGCCTCCAATTTGGGGGAGGGCAAGAGACCCAGTACTTC. The J gene is TRBJ2-5, the V gene TRBV28, with TRBD2 identical over 7 bases. There are 16 residues in the CDR3. The junction had 12 bases not matched to a gene; V was cut back by 6 bases and J by 2 bases. The germline V gene encodes CDR1 MDHEN and CDR2 SYDVKM.

In this sample, this clonotype turned up many times. A much larger clone is a single base away; this may be a read error. The V call is TRBV12-3 or TRBV12-4, the J call TRBJ2-5, with D unresolved. The CDR3 runs 12 residues. CDR3 region: CASSLGQETQYF. The CDR3, as DNA: TGTGCCAGCAGCTTAGGCCAAGAGACCCAGTACTTC.

This clonotype was detected only a few times. The chain uses TRBV20-1 and TRBJ2-3; 8 bases fit TRBD2. V dropped 3 bases and J dropped 0; count of bases not matched to a gene: 5. The length of the CDR3 is 15 residues. The V gene's germline CDR1 is DFQATT and CDR2 SNEGSKA (reference sequence). CDR3 protein: CSASQASGSTDTQYF. The CDR3, as DNA: TGCAGTGCTAGTCAGGCTAGCGGGAGCACAGATACGCAGTATTTT.

This clonotype showed up just a few times. This sequence joins TRBV6-4 and TRBJ2-1, with TRBD2 matching 14 bases. Germline CDR1 is MRHNA and CDR2 is SNTAGT. This CDR3 is 14 amino acids long. V trimming: 4 bases; J trimming: 14 bases; junction bases outside the gene matches: 7. Written as DNA, the CDR3 is TGTGCCAGCAGTGGGGGACTAGCGGGAGAAGTAAAGTTCTTC. This gives the protein CASSGGLAGEVKFF.

The genes are TRBV7-9 and TRBJ2-5; TRBD1 matches 9 bases. J was trimmed by 2 bases and V by 5 bases; bases with no gene match: 15. CDR1 and CDR2 from the germline V gene are SEHNR and FQNEAQ (reference sequence). The CDR3 is 18 amino acids. As DNA, the CDR3 is TGTGCCAGCAGCCCCCTAAGGGCGACAGGACAGGGGCAAGAGACCCAGTACTTC. This gives the protein CASSPLRATGQGQETQYF. Based on the CDR3 plus reference TRBV7-9 and TRBJ2-5, the full variable domain is DTGVSQNPRHKITKRGQNVTFRCDPISEHNRLYWYRQTLGQGPEFLTYFQNEAQLEKSRLLSDRFSAERPKGSFSTLEIQRTEQGDSAMYLCASSPLRATGQGQETQYFGPGTRLLVL.

This clonotype came up a few times. The chain uses TRBV7-2 and TRBJ1-3; D ambiguous. From germline, CDR1 is SGHTA and CDR2 FQGNSA. Deletions cut 1 base from V and 0 bases from J, with 10 bases between. This CDR3 region has 16 residues. The CDR3 loop is CASSLVGLGSGNTIYF. The CDR3 DNA reads TGTGCCAGCAGCTTAGTGGGATTGGGCTCTGGAAACACCATATATTTT.

This clonotype appeared many times. The V and J genes are TRBV7-2 and TRBJ1-1; D is uncertain. Trimming left V 4 bases short and J 1 base short, with 10 bases between. The CDR3 runs 14 residues. Germline lookup yields CDR1 SGHTA and CDR2 FQGNSA. The CDR3 region has the DNA TGTGCCAGCAGCTCGATGATGGGGAACACTGAAGCTTTCTTT. As protein: CASSSMMGNTEAFF.

This clonotype was observed a handful of times. This chain joins TRBV7-9 and TRBJ2-5, with TRBD1 identical over 9 bases. Germline CDR1 and CDR2: SEHNR and FQNEAQ (reference sequence). V shed 6 bases and J 1 base; nucleotides not matched to a gene: 6. The CDR3 runs to 15 residues. The CDR3 reads CASSKLDRGQETQYF. CDR3 nucleotide sequence: TGTGCCAGCAGTAAGCTGGACAGGGGCCAAGAGACCCAGTACTTC. The complete variable domain, with remaining parts taken from reference TRBV7-9 and TRBJ2-5, reads DTGVSQNPRHKITKRGQNVTFRCDPISEHNRLYWYRQTLGQGPEFLTYFQNEAQLEKSRLLSDRFSAERPKGSFSTLEIQRTEQGDSAMYLCASSKLDRGQETQYFGPGTRLLVL.

This clonotype was counted many times. This chain joins TRBV7-2 and TRBJ2-3, with D possibly matching TRBD2 (5 bases). Germline loops: CDR1 SGHTA, CDR2 FQGNSA. Between the trimmed V and J ends, which lost 5 bases and 0 bases, there was a span of 24 bases. The CDR3 is made up of 19 amino acids. CDR3 residues: CASSNDKKVALDSTDTQYF. The CDR3 nucleotides are TGTGCCAGCAGCAACGACAAAAAAGTAGCGCTAGATAGCACAGATACGCAGTATTTT.

This clonotype was observed a handful of times. The chain joins TRBV7-2 to TRBJ2-7; tentatively, D is TRBD2 (6 bases). Deletions cut 2 bases from V and 5 bases from J, with 16 bases between. The length of the CDR3 is 15 residues. Germline-derived CDR1 and CDR2 are SGHTA and FQGNSA. In DNA, the CDR3 is TGTGCCAGCAGCTTACGGCCCGGGAGTATCCACGAGCAGTACTTC. Translated: CASSLRPGSIHEQYF.

In this sample, this clonotype turned up a few times. The chain is built from TRBV7-6 and TRBJ1-5; D unclear. The CDR3 length is 15 residues. V gave up 2 bases and J gave up 2 bases, with 10 bases separating them. Germline CDR1 and CDR2: SGHVS and FNYEAQ. CDR3 sequence (DNA): TGTGCCAGCAGCTTATATGGGAGCGGCAATCAGCCCCAGCATTTT. Translation gives CASSLYGSGNQPQHF.

This clonotype was observed at least ten times. This chain joins TRBV7-2 and TRBJ2-7, with 7 bases matching TRBD2. From germline, CDR1 is SGHTA and CDR2 FQGNSA. Trimming cost V 10 bases and J 2 bases; bases outside gene matches: 5. The CDR3 spans 12 residues. The CDR3 DNA sequence: TGTGCCACGGGCCGGGAGGCCTACGAGCAGTACTTC. It is translated as CATGREAYEQYF.

The sample holds one count of this clonotype. A read error may be the cause here, since a much bigger clone is one base away. The chain carries TRBV7-2 and TRBJ2-1; D call uncertain. Trimming pared 4 bases from V and 5 bases from J, leaving 9 bases between. Germline CDR1 reads SGHTA; CDR2 reads FQGNSA. This CDR3 contains 13 residues. CDR3 nucleotide sequence: TGTGCCAGCAGCTCTTGCCTCGACAATGAGCAGTTCTTC. Its translation is CASSSCLDNEQFF.

The CDR3 region has the DNA TGTGCCAGCTCACCATTACCGACAGGGACGAACACTGAAGCTTTCTTT. Its protein is CASSPLPTGTNTEAFF. This rearrangement joins TRBV18 to TRBJ1-1; 7 bases map to TRBD1. The germline V gene encodes CDR1 KGHSH and CDR2 LQKENI. Germline trimming cut 2 bases from V and 1 base from J; bases unmatched to any gene: 7. The CDR3 sequence is 16 residues long.

The rearrangement links TRBV6-6 to TRBJ2-3; 8 nucleotides agree with TRBD1. Trimming cost V 10 bases and J 3 bases; bases outside gene matches: 12. The CDR3 is 15 residues long. The germline V gene has CDR1 MNHNY and CDR2 SVGAGI (reference sequence). The CDR3 here is CATIQGASATDTQYF. For the CDR3, the DNA is TGTGCCACTATCCAGGGGGCCTCTGCTACAGATACGCAGTATTTT.

Only a few counts were recorded for this clonotype. The rearrangement uses TRBV27 and TRBJ2-1; possible D gene TRBD2, 6 bases. Between the trimmed V and J ends, which lost 6 bases and 6 bases, there was a span of 21 bases. Germline CDR1 MNHEY, CDR2 SMNVEV (reference sequence). The length of the CDR3 is 16 residues. The CDR3 DNA follows: TGTGCCAGCAGGATGATGAGCGGGTTTAGCGTCAATGAGCAGTTCTTC. Amino acid sequence: CASRMMSGFSVNEQFF.

V and J are TRBV9 and TRBJ2-1; D unresolved. This CDR3 has 14 amino acids. The V gene lost 7 bases and the J gene lost 0 bases, with 11 bases spanning the gap. The germline CDR1 and CDR2 sequences are SGDLS and YYNGEE. This CDR3 reads CASCRSSSYNEQFF. CDR3 sequence (DNA): TGTGCCAGCTGTCGGTCTAGCTCCTACAATGAGCAGTTCTTC.

Turning to this clonotype: At one end, the junction sequence differs from germline, possibly due to a read error. This rearrangement joins TRBV11-2 to TRBJ2-1; no reliable D call. From germline, CDR1 is SGHAT and CDR2 FQNNGV. This CDR3 spans 10 amino acids. CDR3 nucleotides: TGTGCCAGCAGCTCAAACAAGCAATTCTTC. Protein sequence: CASSSNKQFF.

The sample holds many counts of this clonotype. The rearrangement uses TRBV7-2 and TRBJ1-6, with D tentatively TRBD1 (5 bases). This CDR3 is 14 amino acids long. Germline CDR1 and CDR2: SGHTA and FQGNSA. The ends were cut back, 5 bases at V and 9 bases at J, with 14 bases in the middle. CDR3 nucleotides: TGTGCCAGCAGCCCCGGGACGGACGGTTCACCCCTCCACTTT. Its translation is CASSPGTDGSPLHF.

The table lists this clonotype with a few counts. The chain recombines TRBV20-1 with TRBJ2-3; TRBD2 matches at 11 bases. Trimming removed 0 bases from V and 4 bases from J; junction bases left unmatched: 3. The germline CDR1 and CDR2 sequences are DFQATT and SNEGSKA (reference sequence). The CDR3 spans 15 residues. The CDR3 region is CSAREGTSGSDTQYF. CDR3 nucleotide sequence: TGCAGTGCTAGAGAAGGGACTAGCGGTTCAGATACGCAGTATTTT.

The J gene is TRBJ2-1, the V gene TRBV27, with 11 bases identical to TRBD1. The CDR3 covers 14 residues. Germline V gene data show CDR1 as MNHEY and CDR2 as SMNVEV (reference sequence). Unmatched junction bases numbered 5, after V lost 8 bases and J lost 5 bases. CDR3 amino acids: CASWDRGRHNEQFF. The CDR3 nucleotides read TGTGCCAGCTGGGACAGGGGGAGGCACAATGAGCAGTTCTTC.

The genes are TRBV10-3 and TRBJ1-1; the D is unclear. This CDR3 comprises 12 residues. Deletions cut 8 bases from V and 0 bases from J, with 7 bases between. Germline values: CDR1 ENHRY, CDR2 SYGVKD. The CDR3 region is CAIRGVNTEAFF. The CDR3 DNA is TGTGCCATCCGTGGGGTGAACACTGAAGCTTTCTTT.